The sequence of this T cell receptor beta chain was determined in a study of blood T cell repertoires in COVID-19. Study-level information: Samples of COVID-19 (acute and convalescent) were obtained from the United States, Italy and Spain.

This clone was found once. One Seattle source followed patients from active infection through their disease course. V lost 8 bases and J lost 6, with 14 bases in between. Germline V gene lookup returns CDR1 SGHDN and CDR2 FVKESK. The CDR3 runs 14 residues. Original processing methods: Nucleated cell counts were estimated from reference gene primer amplification. Clones were sequenced by immunoSEQ multiplex PCR, and TCRdb holds only the in-frame ones, with some missing. The D gene and trimming were derived from the DNA, and the V and J assignments and clone size from that table. The sample includes some 320,000 clones, roughly nine tenths of them seen just once.

The sample taken for sequencing was peripheral blood. The TCR originated in a woman aged 30 to 39 with COVID-19, enrolled during active disease. The rearrangement uses TRBV14 and TRBJ1-6, with D unclear. CDR3 protein: CASAEVPGNSPLHF. The CDR3 DNA reads as TGTGCCAGCGCTGAAGTCCCGGGTAATTCACCCCTCCACTTT.